These 13 T cell receptor beta chains were sequenced from one sample in a study of blood T cell repertoires in COVID-19. TCRdb keeps only in-frame clones here, not all; method: immunoSEQ multiplex PCR. The sample lists roughly 200,000 clones, approximately 80% occurring once. Sequencing was done on a sample of peripheral blood. These receptors were taken from a woman aged 40 to 49 with COVID-19, enrolled during active disease.

This chain uses TRBV10-1 with TRBJ2-7; D perhaps matches TRBD2 (5 bases). The germline V gene has CDR1 WNHNN and CDR2 SYGVQD (reference sequence). There are 14 residues in the CDR3. The ends were cut back, 2 bases at V and 2 bases at J, with 10 bases in the middle. The CDR3 coding sequence is TGCGCCAGCAGTGAGGCGGGTTATCCCTACGAGCAGTACTTC. Translation gives CASSEAGYPYEQYF.

V is TRBV10-2 and J is TRBJ1-4; D gene uncertain. V gave up 8 bases and J gave up 6 bases, with 10 bases separating them. The CDR3 contains 12 residues. Per germline, CDR1 WSHSY and CDR2 SAAADI. The chain's CDR3 is CASRVGDEKLFF. CDR3 nucleotide sequence: TGCGCCAGCCGGGTAGGAGATGAAAAACTGTTTTTT.

This chain joins TRBV5-1 and TRBJ1-1; TRBD1 aligns across 7 bases. Germline loops: CDR1 SGHRS, CDR2 YFSETQ. Losses at the gene ends were 0 bases for V and 1 base for J; bases not matched to a gene: 3. CDR3 length equals 15 residues. The CDR3 reads CASSLEGAGNTEAFF. DNA for the CDR3: TGCGCCAGCAGCTTGGAGGGGGCCGGGAACACTGAAGCTTTCTTT.

The chain recombines TRBV6-5 with TRBJ2-4, with 11 bases lining up with TRBD1. V gave up 2 bases and J gave up 9 bases; unmatched junction bases: 3. There are 14 residues in the CDR3. Germline-derived CDR1 and CDR2 are MNHEY and SVGAGI. CDR3 sequence reads: CASSYEGQGVIQYF. The CDR3 DNA reads TGTGCCAGCAGTTACGAGGGACAGGGGGTCATTCAGTACTTC.

CDR3 in amino acids: CATSTSGGAYEQFF. The DNA of the CDR3 is TGTGCCACCAGTACTAGCGGGGGGGCTTATGAGCAGTTCTTC. The chain has TRBV24-1 and TRBJ2-1; 13 bases fit TRBD2. This CDR3 spans 14 amino acids. Per the germline V gene, CDR1 is KGHDR and CDR2 is SFDVKD. V dropped 6 bases and J dropped 8; count of bases not matched to a gene: 3.

The chain uses TRBV27 and TRBJ2-7; 8 bases fit TRBD1. V shed 4 bases and J 6 bases; nucleotides not matched to a gene: 11. From germline, CDR1 is MNHEY and CDR2 SMNVEV (reference sequence). The CDR3 runs to 15 residues. The CDR3 reads CASSSHRGSYGEQYF. CDR3 DNA: TGTGCCAGCAGTTCACACAGGGGGTCGTACGGCGAGCAGTACTTC.

In this sample, this clone turned up once. The chain joins TRBV10-2 to TRBJ1-2; D might be TRBD1 (5 bases). V lost 0 bases and J 3 bases, leaving 17 bases between the germline ends. This CDR3 is built from 17 residues. Germline values: CDR1 WSHSY, CDR2 SAAADI. The CDR3 protein is CASSESTGVALDYGYTF. In DNA form, the CDR3 reads TGCGCCAGCAGTGAGTCCACGGGGGTGGCTTTAGACTATGGCTACACCTTC.

The CDR3 nucleotides are TGTGCCAGCAGTTTTGCGGGGCAAGAGACCCAGTACTTC. This codes for CASSFAGQETQYF. V usage is TRBV12-3 or TRBV12-4 and J usage is TRBJ2-5, with D possibly TRBD2 on 6 matching bases. V shed 3 bases and J shed 2 bases, with 7 bases lying between them. The CDR3 totals 13 residues.

The chain carries TRBV9 and TRBJ2-7; TRBD1 matches 8 bases. The J segment lost 8 bases and the V segment lost 0 bases, leaving 4 bases of the junction unmatched. The germline gives CDR1 SGDLS, CDR2 YYNGEE. The CDR3 has 13 residues. The CDR3 reads CASSVEQGAQQYF. The CDR3 nucleotides are TGTGCCAGCAGCGTAGAGCAGGGGGCACAGCAGTACTTC.

V is TRBV29-1 and J is TRBJ2-5; 7 positions agree with TRBD1. CDR3 size: 12 residues. Looked up from germline, CDR1 is SQVTM and CDR2 is ANQGSEA. Trimming removed 4 bases from V and 3 bases from J; junction bases left unmatched: 2. CDR3 amino acids: CSVVGQEETQYF. For the CDR3, the DNA is TGCAGCGTTGTCGGACAGGAAGAGACCCAGTACTTC.

This clone was seen only a few times. V is TRBV6-5 and J is TRBJ1-1; no definite D call. CDR1 and CDR2 (germline): MNHEY, SVGAGI. The CDR3 loop spans 12 amino acids. Trimming took 2 bases from V and 4 from J, leaving 5 bases between them. This chain's CDR3 is CASSYEGTEAFF. In nucleotides, the CDR3 is TGTGCCAGCAGTTACGAGGGCACTGAAGCTTTCTTT.

J is TRBJ1-1 and V is TRBV6-2 or TRBV6-3; a possible D gene is TRBD1 (6 bases). From germline, CDR1 is MNHEY and CDR2 SVGEGT. This CDR3 has 14 residues. Trimming shortened V by 6 bases and J by 6 bases, and 17 bases separated the two germline ends. CDR3 nucleotide sequence: TGTGCCAGCAGCCCCTTCCAGGGGAGTGCTGAAGCTTTCTTT. Protein product: CASSPFQGSAEAFF.

There are many counts of this clone. J is TRBJ2-1 and V is TRBV2; the match to TRBD2 covers 8 bases. The V gene's germline CDR1 is SNHLY and CDR2 FYNNEI. The CDR3 extends over 17 amino acids. V trimming: 7 bases; J trimming: 4 bases; junction bases outside the gene matches: 15. CDR3 bases: TGTGCCAGCACCTATTCTGGGCTAGCGGGTATTTACAATGAGCAGTTCTTC. It specifies CASTYSGLAGIYNEQFF.